What follows are 5 T cell receptor beta chains derived from one specimen sequenced in a study of human T cells and chemical hapten exposure. A single record per CDR3 protein comes from TCRdb applying MiXCR to the RACE reads. The table has about 77,000 distinct CDR3 sequences, about 9.2% seen once; the top ten hold 1.7%. Time point defined: healthy volunteer bleed at 6 weeks. Blood, whole and unfractionated, served as the source for total RNA extraction. Source material: whole blood. The receptors come from a female donor in good health. Some clones in this sample may be carry-over from other donors' samples.

The chain recombines TRBV19 with TRBJ2-3; D uncertain. Germline V gene sequence: CDR1 LNHDA, CDR2 SQIVND (reference sequence). V was cut by 6 bases and J by 3 bases, with 10 bases left in between. The CDR3 covers 13 residues. The CDR3, as DNA: TGTGCCAGTAGCCAATTATCGACAGATACGCAGTATTTT. Translating gives CASSQLSTDTQYF.

There are a few counts of this clonotype. J is TRBJ2-5 and V is TRBV7-8; D is ambiguous. V lost 5 bases, J lost 5 bases, and 12 bases lay in between. The germline CDR1 and CDR2 sequences are SGHVS and FQNEAQ. There are 13 residues in the CDR3. CDR3 region: CASSLDFYETQYF. The CDR3 bases are TGTGCCAGCAGCCTAGACTTCTATGAGACCCAGTACTTC. Full variable domain (rest looked up from reference TRBV7-8 and TRBJ2-5): GAGVSQSPRYKVAKRGQDVALRCDPISGHVSLFWYQQALGQGPEFLTYFQNEAQLDKSGLPSDRFFAERPEGSVSTLKIQRTQQEDSAVYLCASSLDFYETQYFGPGTRLLVL.

This clonotype is medium-sized (0.01 to 0.1%) within its sample. V and J are TRBV9 and TRBJ1-4; 11 positions agree with TRBD1. The CDR3 has 17 residues. Trimming took 5 bases from V and 0 from J; bases not matched to a gene: 6. Germline V gene sequence: CDR1 SGDLS, CDR2 YYNGEE. CDR3 in DNA: TGTGCCAGCAGTGAGGGACAGGGGGTTGCAACTAATGAAAAACTGTTTTTT. It specifies CASSEGQGVATNEKLFF.

This clonotype came up many times. This chain joins TRBV28 and TRBJ2-6; D tentatively reads TRBD1 or TRBD2 (6 bases each). Trimming removed 4 bases at V and 1 base at J, with 14 bases between. CDR1 is MDHEN, CDR2 SYDVKM, per germline. The CDR3 consists of 17 residues. CDR3 residues: CASSSGGVGSGANVLTF. As DNA, the CDR3 is TGTGCCAGCAGTTCCGGGGGCGTGGGGTCTGGGGCCAACGTCCTGACTTTC.

The rearrangement joins TRBV7-9 to TRBJ1-4; TRBD1 might be the D (5 bases). CDR3 size: 14 residues. In germline, CDR1 is SEHNR, CDR2 FQNEAQ (reference sequence). Trimming cost V 1 base and J 8 bases, with 11 bases left between them. Here the CDR3 reads CASSLGPGVEKLFF. CDR3 nucleotides: TGTGCCAGCAGCTTAGGTCCGGGGGTGGAAAAACTGTTTTTT.